This TCR beta chain is drawn from a study of T cell changes during pregnancy in multiple sclerosis. From germline, CDR1 is MDHEN and CDR2 SYDVKM. This CDR3 region has 16 residues. Trimming pared 3 bases from V and 6 bases from J, leaving 18 bases between. TCRdb keeps only in-frame clones here, not all; method: immunoSEQ multiplex PCR. The data show 57,000 or so clones, roughly 88% seen once. The sequenced sample was peripheral blood, obtained in the third trimester of pregnancy. J is TRBJ1-5 and V is TRBV28; D is possibly TRBD1 (6 bases). The receptor was isolated from a female donor in good health, enrolled as a control in a pregnancy study. DNA for the CDR3: TGTGCCAGCAGTTTTAGCGTCAGGGGCTCGGGTCAGCCCCAGCATTTT. This gives the protein CASSFSVRGSGQPQHF.